Following are 10 T cell receptor beta chains from one sample sequenced in a study of T cell responses to AZD1222 COVID-19 vaccine (dated by TCRdb to about 2021). According to the study, the label for this sample's time point signals: baseline before first vaccination. Library preparation was by the immunoSEQ multiplex PCR assay. What TCRdb holds here is the immuneACCESS table cut down to in-frame rearrangements. Part of the clones is not present; checked against another copy, under half of the missing clones reflect an unresolved V gene, and the others are unexplained. For this sample there are about 190,000 clones; almost 95% appear just once. 9.2% of the sample belongs to the ten largest clones. The source material was peripheral blood, sampled on day 0 of AZD1222 vaccination. These receptors all stem from an adult in good health.

The V gene is TRBV25-1, the J gene TRBJ2-3; 9 nucleotides agree with TRBD1. The germline CDR1 and CDR2 sequences are MGHDK and SYGVNS. The length of the CDR3 is 15 residues. Trimming removed 2 bases from V and 5 bases from J; junction bases left unmatched: 5. Here the CDR3 DNA reads TGTGCCAGCAGTGAAATCGGACAGGGGCGAGATACGCAGTATTTT. Protein product: CASSEIGQGRDTQYF.

The chain carries TRBV5-8 and TRBJ1-4; 8 positions match TRBD1. This CDR3 has 15 amino acids. With V trimmed by 5 bases and J by 2 bases, 5 bases remained unmatched. The germline V gene encodes CDR1 SGHTS and CDR2 YDEGEE. The CDR3 DNA sequence: TGTGCCAGCAGTCCTACAGGGGGTACTAATGAAAAACTGTTTTTT. Its protein is CASSPTGGTNEKLFF.

This sequence joins TRBV15 and TRBJ1-5; D gene ambiguous. Trimming pared 3 bases from V and 3 bases from J, leaving 9 bases between. The CDR3 sequence is 14 residues long. The germline V gene has CDR1 LNHNV and CDR2 YYDKDF (reference sequence). The CDR3 bases are TGTGCCACCAGCAGTAGAACAATCAATCAGCCCCAGCATTTT. This translates into CATSSRTINQPQHF.

Remarks on this clone: The identical CDR3 is also encoded by other nucleotide sequences in the sample. The V call is TRBV19, the J call TRBJ2-7; D is ambiguous. V gave up 5 bases and J gave up 1 base, with 6 bases separating them. This CDR3 has 12 residues. CDR1 is LNHDA, CDR2 SQIVND, per germline (reference sequence). CDR3 loop: CASSAGSYEQYF. CDR3 coding DNA: TGTGCCAGTAGTGCCGGGTCCTACGAGCAGTACTTC.

This sequence joins TRBV6-4 and TRBJ2-1; the D is unclear. Germline V gene data show CDR1 as MRHNA and CDR2 as SNTAGT. This CDR3 has 14 residues. With 2 bases removed from V and 1 base from J, the gap between germline ends came to 6 bases. The CDR3 bases are TGTGCCAGCAGTGACACACTGTCCTACAATGAGCAGTTCTTC. It yields the protein CASSDTLSYNEQFF.

V usage is TRBV5-4 and J usage is TRBJ1-1; no reliable D call. CDR3 length: 13 residues. Germline CDR1 SGHNT, CDR2 YYREEE (reference sequence). Trimming shortened V by 0 bases and J by 1 base, and 4 bases separated the two germline ends. For the CDR3, the DNA is TGTGCCAGCAGCTTGGGACCGAACACTGAAGCTTTCTTT. It yields the protein CASSLGPNTEAFF.

This clone was picked up a small number of times. This chain uses TRBV11-3 with TRBJ1-1; possible D gene TRBD1, 5 bases. Trimming stripped 3 bases from V and 1 base from J, with 6 bases between. This CDR3 contains 13 residues. Germline V gene lookup returns CDR1 SGHNT and CDR2 YENEEA. CDR3 amino acids: CASSFRANTEAFF. CDR3 sequence (DNA): TGTGCCAGCAGCTTCAGGGCGAACACTGAAGCTTTCTTT.

The J gene is TRBJ1-2, the V gene TRBV12-3 or TRBV12-4; D is uncertain. The CDR3 spans 12 residues. The V gene lost 6 bases and the J gene lost 0 bases, with 5 bases spanning the gap. The CDR3 DNA reads TGTGCCAGCAGCAACTCTAACTATGGCTACACCTTC. This gives the protein CASSNSNYGYTF.

This clone was seen only once. The chain couples TRBV3-1 (or the pseudogene TRBV3-2) to TRBJ2-3; TRBD2 is a possible D gene (5 bases). Germline CDR1 is LGHDT and CDR2 is YNNKEL (reference sequence). With 2 bases removed from V and 2 bases from J, the gap between germline ends came to 11 bases. The CDR3 has 15 residues. For the CDR3, the DNA is TGTGCCAGCAGCCAAAGCGGCGGAAACACAGATACGCAGTATTTT. Translation gives CASSQSGGNTDTQYF.

The chain recombines TRBV27 with TRBJ1-6; a weak D match, TRBD1 (5 bases). V dropped 5 bases and J dropped 7 bases, with 12 bases sitting between them. CDR1 is MNHEY, CDR2 SMNVEV, per germline (reference sequence). This CDR3 has 14 amino acids. The CDR3 sequence: CASSPRGSNSPLHF. In DNA form, the CDR3 reads TGTGCCAGCAGTCCGCGGGGCTCAAATTCACCCCTCCACTTT.